The source of this T cell receptor beta chain is a study of OX40 agonist ivuxolimab in advanced cancers. The assay was immunoSEQ multiplex PCR, and TCRdb's table has in-frame clones only and misses some. The table records 50,000 to 65,000 clones, roughly nine tenths of them present only once. In the case of this clone: The antigen is undetermined.

Findings and caveats of the study: Within 6 weeks, CD4+ and CD8+ blood T cells expanded clonally at 0.1 to 3.0 mg/kg. In general, CD8+ T cells held more expanded clones than CD4+ did, on average.

The CDR3 is 15 residues long. Trimming cost V 2 bases and J 1 base; bases outside gene matches: 4. Germline V gene data show CDR1 as SGDLS and CDR2 as YYNGEE. This TCR was recovered from an adult with an advanced solid tumor such as melanoma, head and neck, liver or kidney cancer. The chain recombines TRBV9 with TRBJ1-1; 8 bases map to TRBD1. The sample was CD4+ or CD8+ T cells sorted from blood, taken in a trial of the OX40 agonist ivuxolimab. CDR3 nucleotides: TGTGCCAGCAGCGTGGGGACAGGTCCGAACACTGAAGCTTTCTTT. Translating gives CASSVGTGPNTEAFF.